These T cell receptor beta chains were read from a single sample in a study of blood T cell repertoires in COVID-19. This table comes from immunoSEQ multiplex PCR, and its TCRdb copy is limited to in-frame clones, with some not included. Found here are about 210,000 clones, 70% to 90% of them singletons; the top ten hold around 1.5%. The specimen sequenced was peripheral blood. The source of these receptors is a man younger than 35 with active or convalescent COVID-19. Both conserved end residues are part of each CDR3. The D gene is left open where the match is weak. Size is omitted from some rows. Given values are once, few, many or a class for expanded clones.

D gene	clone size	V gene	J gene	CDR3 protein	CDR3 DNA
NA	NA	TRBV12-3/TRBV12-4	TRBJ2-5	CASSLSPQETQYF	TGTGCCAGCAGTTTAAGCCCACAAGAGACCCAGTACTTC
NA	NA	TRBV10-1	TRBJ2-3	CATQGWDTDTQYF	TGCGCCACGCAGGGTTGGGACACAGATACGCAGTATTTT
NA	NA	TRBV5-1	TRBJ1-4	CASSLTGHNEKLFF	TGCGCCAGCAGCTTGACAGGACATAATGAAAAACTGTTTTTT
TRBD2	NA	TRBV27	TRBJ2-2	CASSGGLAGGVGELFF	TGTGCCAGCAGTGGGGGACTAGCGGGAGGGGTCGGGGAGCTGTTTTTT
NA	once	TRBV29-1	TRBJ1-2	CSVDSTGSHGYTF	TGCAGCGTTGACTCTACAGGGTCCCATGGCTACACCTTC
TRBD2	NA	TRBV3-1/TRBV3-2	TRBJ2-3	CASRQTSGEDTQYF	TGTGCCAGCAGACAGACTAGCGGGGAGGATACGCAGTATTTT
TRBD1	NA	TRBV7-7	TRBJ1-3	CASSEGQGLNTIYF	TGTGCCAGCAGCGAGGGACAGGGGCTCAACACCATATATTTT
TRBD2	NA	TRBV19	TRBJ2-3	CASSSGSFTDTQYF	TGTGCCAGTAGTAGCGGGAGCTTTACAGATACGCAGTATTTT
NA	once	TRBV7-9	TRBJ1-4	CASSSIEEKLFF	TGTGCCAGCAGTTCTATAGAGGAAAAACTGTTTTTT
NA	NA	TRBV27	TRBJ2-7	CASSLLQGSSYEQYF	TGTGCCAGCAGTTTATTGCAGGGGAGCTCCTACGAGCAGTACTTC
TRBD1	NA	TRBV28	TRBJ1-1	CASSSTGGASPLKAFF	TGTGCCAGCAGTTCTACAGGGGGCGCGAGCCCCCTTAAAGCTTTCTTT
TRBD1	NA	TRBV27	TRBJ1-6	CASSDRGTKTLHF	TGTGCCAGTAGCGACAGGGGGACTAAGACCCTCCACTTT
NA	NA	TRBV3-1/TRBV3-2	TRBJ2-2	CASSRWPDGGTGELFF	TGTGCCAGCAGCCGGTGGCCGGACGGAGGAACGGGGGAGCTGTTTTTT
NA	NA	TRBV11-3	TRBJ2-1	CASSSGQRNEQFF	TGTGCCAGCAGCTCAGGACAGCGAAATGAGCAGTTCTTC
TRBD1	NA	TRBV30	TRBJ1-2	CAWRSGTGGIYYGYTF	TGTGCCTGGCGGTCTGGGACAGGGGGCATCTACTATGGCTACACCTTC
NA	NA	TRBV29-1	TRBJ2-1	CSVGQINEQFF	TGCAGCGTTGGACAGATTAATGAGCAGTTCTTC
NA	NA	TRBV5-8	TRBJ1-1	CASSLASDAGAFF	TGTGCCAGCAGCTTGGCCTCGGACGCGGGAGCTTTCTTT
NA	NA	TRBV25-1	TRBJ1-4	CASSEYPGAANEKLFF	TGTGCCAGCAGTGAATATCCAGGGGCGGCTAATGAAAAACTGTTTTTT
TRBD1	once	TRBV10-3	TRBJ1-2	CAISSMSTGTGGRLYGYTF	TGTGCCATCTCGTCAATGTCGACCGGGACAGGGGGCAGACTTTATGGCTACACCTTC
TRBD2	NA	TRBV3-1/TRBV3-2	TRBJ2-1	CASSQVSLAGYNEQFF	TGTGCCAGCAGCCAAGTATCACTAGCGGGGTACAATGAGCAGTTCTTC
TRBD1	once	TRBV19	TRBJ2-5	CASSRFGQGGVQETQYF	TGTGCCAGTAGTCGATTCGGACAGGGTGGGGTACAAGAGACCCAGTACTTC
TRBD1	NA	TRBV10-3	TRBJ1-2	CAISSGQGANYGYTF	TGTGCCATTTCTTCCGGACAGGGGGCGAACTATGGCTACACCTTC
NA	NA	TRBV20-1	TRBJ1-1	CSASQGTEAFF	TGCAGTGCTAGTCAGGGCACTGAAGCTTTCTTT
NA	NA	TRBV4-1	TRBJ2-5	CASSQDEGDRQTQYF	TGCGCCAGCAGCCAAGATGAGGGAGATCGGCAGACCCAGTACTTC
NA	NA	TRBV29-1	TRBJ2-7	CSVERGSSYEQYF	TGCAGCGTTGAAAGAGGGAGCTCCTACGAGCAGTACTTC
TRBD1	NA	TRBV7-8	TRBJ1-5	CASSLGRNRGGGNQPQHF	TGTGCCAGCAGCTTAGGTCGGAACAGGGGAGGTGGCAATCAGCCCCAGCATTTT
NA	NA	TRBV5-1	TRBJ2-5	CASSRGQQYQETQYF	TGCGCCAGCAGCCGCGGACAGCAGTACCAAGAGACCCAGTACTTC
NA	NA	TRBV19	TRBJ1-2	CASSVGVVGYTF	TGTGCCAGTAGTGTCGGAGTAGTCGGCTACACCTTC
NA	NA	TRBV25-1	TRBJ2-7	CASSEFPDYEQYF	TGTGCCAGCAGTGAATTCCCAGACTACGAGCAGTACTTC
NA	NA	TRBV18	TRBJ1-4	CASSPPVGRVNLPNEKLFF	TGTGCCAGCTCACCACCAGTCGGCAGGGTGAATCTACCTAATGAAAAACTGTTTTTT
NA	NA	TRBV5-1	TRBJ2-7	CASSRENSYEQYF	TGCGCCAGCAGCCGCGAGAACTCCTACGAGCAGTACTTC
NA	NA	TRBV10-3	TRBJ1-1	CAISDGGRGNTEAFF	TGTGCCATCAGTGACGGTGGCAGGGGGAACACTGAAGCTTTCTTT
TRBD1	NA	TRBV25-1	TRBJ1-1	CASSGLGTGITEAFF	TGTGCCAGCAGTGGCCTAGGGACAGGGATCACTGAAGCTTTCTTT
TRBD1	NA	TRBV7-9	TRBJ1-1	CASSPWTGMNTEAFF	TGTGCCAGCAGCCCCTGGACAGGGATGAACACTGAAGCTTTCTTT
TRBD2	once	TRBV7-3	TRBJ2-1	CASSSRGVNEQFF	TGTGCCAGCAGCTCCCGGGGGGTCAATGAGCAGTTCTTC
TRBD1	NA	TRBV9	TRBJ1-6	CASSVVGQGGSPLHF	TGTGCCAGCAGCGTAGTCGGACAGGGGGGTTCACCCCTCCACTTT
TRBD1	NA	TRBV19	TRBJ2-1	CASTQGQGGHNEQFF	TGTGCCAGTACCCAGGGACAGGGGGGCCACAATGAGCAGTTCTTC
NA	once	TRBV12-5	TRBJ2-7	CASGSGGLPYEQYF	TGTGCTAGTGGTTCAGGGGGACTCCCCTACGAGCAGTACTTC
NA	few	TRBV27	TRBJ1-1	CASSLPRQGGRVTNTEAFF	TGTGCCAGCAGTTTACCCCGTCAAGGGGGTCGTGTAACGAACACTGAAGCTTTCTTT
TRBD2	NA	TRBV28	TRBJ2-3	CASSSSWREGTDTQYF	TGTGCCAGCAGTTCCTCCTGGCGGGAGGGCACAGATACGCAGTATTTT
NA	medium-sized	TRBV12-3/TRBV12-4	TRBJ1-1	CASSLLQGSEAFF	TGTGCCAGCAGTTTATTGCAGGGATCTGAAGCTTTCTTT